Listed here are 24 T cell receptor beta chains from one sample, sequenced in a study of shared clonotypes between healthy human individuals. TCRdb keeps only in-frame clones here, not all; method: immunoSEQ multiplex PCR. The sample lists about 2,200,000 clones; approximately 94% were seen once. As defined, naive CD8 cells were CD45RO-negative and positively selected for CCR7, with terminally differentiated effector memory CD45RA+ cells excluded. Sequencing was done on a sample of naive CD8+ T cells from PBMCs. The receptors shown here come from a man aged 18 to 30 in good health. Some clones in this sample may be carry-over from other donors' samples.

The V gene is TRBV7-9, the J gene TRBJ2-1; D is possibly TRBD1 or TRBD2 (6 bases each). Germline V CDR1 and CDR2: SEHNR, FQNEAQ (reference sequence). The V end lost 1 base, the J end lost 6 bases, and 16 bases lay between the germline ends. The CDR3 extends over 16 amino acids. The CDR3 nucleotides read TGTGCCAGCAGCTTAGGGGCCGGGGGCATGTCCAATGAGCAGTTCTTC. The encoded protein is CASSLGAGGMSNEQFF.

This chain uses TRBV19 with TRBJ1-1, with no clear D. There are 14 residues in the CDR3. Looked up from germline, CDR1 is LNHDA and CDR2 is SQIVND (reference sequence). Trimming pared 6 bases from V and 7 bases from J, leaving 18 bases between. The CDR3 sequence: CASSLQSPSGEAFF. The CDR3 DNA reads TGTGCCAGTAGCCTACAGAGCCCATCGGGTGAAGCTTTCTTT.

The V gene is TRBV7-2, the J gene TRBJ1-5, with D perhaps matching TRBD1 (5 bases). Deletions cut 5 bases from V and 0 bases from J, with 11 bases between. The CDR3 totals 15 residues. Germline V gene sequence: CDR1 SGHTA, CDR2 FQGNSA. CDR3 in amino acids: CASSTTDYSNQPQHF. CDR3 nucleotides: TGTGCCAGCAGCACGACAGATTATAGCAATCAGCCCCAGCATTTT.

V and J are TRBV7-9 and TRBJ1-2, with a possible D match to TRBD1 (5 bases). CDR1 is SEHNR, CDR2 FQNEAQ, per germline (reference sequence). This CDR3 has 17 residues. V was cut by 7 bases and J by 2 bases, with 23 bases left in between. This CDR3 is CASTYKRGGPLNYGYTF. The CDR3 DNA sequence: TGTGCCAGCACCTATAAGCGCGGGGGTCCCTTAAACTATGGCTACACCTTC. The full variable domain, with the rest looked up from reference TRBV7-9 and TRBJ1-2, is DTGVSQNPRHKITKRGQNVTFRCDPISEHNRLYWYRQTLGQGPEFLTYFQNEAQLEKSRLLSDRFSAERPKGSFSTLEIQRTEQGDSAMYLCASTYKRGGPLNYGYTFGSGTRLTVV.

The chain uses TRBV27 and TRBJ2-1; D ambiguous. Germline assignment: CDR1 MNHEY and CDR2 SMNVEV (reference sequence). This CDR3 contains 13 residues. V was shortened by 5 bases and J by 10 bases, with 15 bases between the two germline ends. CDR3 protein: CASSTNLMWEQFF. As DNA, the CDR3 is TGTGCCAGCAGTACTAATCTTATGTGGGAGCAGTTCTTC.

The chain employs TRBV27 and TRBJ2-7, with D possibly matching TRBD1 (5 bases). Germline V gives CDR1 MNHEY, CDR2 SMNVEV (reference sequence). Trimming cost V 0 bases and J 7 bases, with 13 bases left between them. This CDR3 region has 14 residues. For the CDR3, the DNA is TGTGCCAGCAGTTTATCGACAGCCCAATATGAGCAGTACTTC. This sequence encodes CASSLSTAQYEQYF.

The V call is TRBV11-2, the J call TRBJ1-4, with 7 bases identical to TRBD1. Germline values: CDR1 SGHAT, CDR2 FQNNGV. The CDR3 extends over 16 amino acids. V was clipped by 5 bases and J by 6 bases; unmatched bases: 12. The CDR3 reads CASSATPGQLDEKLFF. In nucleotides, the CDR3 is TGTGCCAGCAGCGCAACGCCGGGACAGCTGGATGAAAAACTGTTTTTT.

The gene calls are TRBV5-6 and TRBJ1-5, with D hard to call. Germline CDR1 and CDR2: SGHDT and YYEEEE. This CDR3 has 14 residues. The V end lost 5 bases, the J end lost 4 bases, and 13 bases lay between the germline ends. The CDR3 is CASSRGILNQPQHF. The CDR3 bases are TGTGCCAGCAGTCGCGGGATTTTGAATCAGCCCCAGCATTTT.

The chain joins TRBV9 to TRBJ2-3; D may be TRBD1 (5 bases). There are 15 residues in the CDR3. With 3 bases removed from V and 2 bases from J, the gap between germline ends came to 13 bases. Germline CDR1 SGDLS, CDR2 YYNGEE. CDR3 sequence (DNA): TGTGCCAGCAGCGCCGCATGGGGCAACACAGATACGCAGTATTTT. Residues: CASSAAWGNTDTQYF.

The chain carries TRBV29-1 and TRBJ1-1; D gene ambiguous. The CDR3 spans 13 residues. V was cut by 1 base and J by 3 bases, with 9 bases left in between. The germline V gene encodes CDR1 SQVTM and CDR2 ANQGSEA. The CDR3 nucleotides read TGCAGCGTTGAAGTGCCAGGACACACTGAAGCTTTCTTT. It encodes CSVEVPGHTEAFF.

This sequence joins TRBV14 and TRBJ1-2, with D uncertain. V was pared by 1 base and J by 2 bases, with 8 bases between. The germline V gene encodes CDR1 SGHDN and CDR2 FVKESK. The CDR3 runs to 14 residues. This chain's CDR3 is CASSQVGFNYGYTF. Written as DNA, the CDR3 is TGTGCCAGCAGCCAAGTGGGGTTCAACTATGGCTACACCTTC.

V and J are TRBV9 and TRBJ1-1; TRBD1 aligns across 8 bases. There are 15 residues in the CDR3. Germline lookup yields CDR1 SGDLS and CDR2 YYNGEE. V lost 2 bases, J lost 1 base, and 4 bases stayed unmatched. CDR3 amino acids: CASSVPRGQNTEAFF. The CDR3 nucleotides are TGTGCCAGCAGCGTGCCCAGGGGGCAGAACACTGAAGCTTTCTTT.

The rearrangement links TRBV6-5 to TRBJ1-4; TRBD1 might be the D (6 bases). From germline, CDR1 is MNHEY and CDR2 SVGAGI. Trimming stripped 6 bases from V and 8 bases from J, with 19 bases between. This CDR3 region has 15 residues. The CDR3 coding sequence is TGTGCCAGCAGCCCCGGGGAGGGGGAAGGGGAAAAACTGTTTTTT. It yields the protein CASSPGEGEGEKLFF.

V gene TRBV27 combines with J gene TRBJ1-5; unclear D gene. The V end was cut by 5 bases, the J end by 5 bases, with 16 bases between. Per germline, CDR1 MNHEY and CDR2 SMNVEV (reference sequence). The CDR3 runs 15 residues. CDR3 DNA: TGTGCCAGCAGTAAAGGAGGTTTAGGCGATCAGCCCCAGCATTTT. This translates into CASSKGGLGDQPQHF.

The rearrangement joins TRBV28 to TRBJ2-7; no reliable D call. The germline gives CDR1 MDHEN, CDR2 SYDVKM. V lost 4 bases and J 3 bases, leaving 10 bases between the germline ends. The CDR3 loop spans 13 amino acids. CDR3 DNA sequence: TGTGCCAGCAGTTCCCTTCTCATCTACGAGCAGTACTTC. Protein product: CASSSLLIYEQYF.

The rearrangement joins TRBV4-3 to TRBJ1-3; D perhaps matches TRBD1 (5 bases). Trimming took off 0 bases at V and 4 bases at J, with 13 bases between the two ends. Germline CDR1 is LGHNA and CDR2 is YSLEER. CDR3 length equals 16 residues. Here the CDR3 DNA reads TGCGCCAGCAGCCAAGATGTCTGGGGGTCCGGAAACACCATATATTTT. This codes for CASSQDVWGSGNTIYF.

Points on this clone: At one end the junction does not follow the germline gene, possibly because of a read error. The chain joins TRBV13 to TRBJ1-6, with TRBD1 matching over 11 bases. Germline-derived CDR1 and CDR2 are PRHDT and FYEKMQ (reference sequence). The CDR3 sequence is 15 residues long. As DNA, the CDR3 is TGTGCCAGCAGCCTAGGACAGGGGGCCGGTTCACCCCTCCACTTT. Translated, it gives CASSLGQGAGSPLHF.

The chain links TRBV4-1 to TRBJ2-7; 7 bases agree with TRBD1. Per the germline V gene, CDR1 is MGHRA and CDR2 is YSYEKL. The CDR3 contains 17 residues. After removal of 0 bases from V and 3 bases from J, the junction contained 11 bases not matched to a gene. CDR3 loop: CASSQDQGDSYYYEQYF. The CDR3 DNA sequence: TGCGCCAGCAGCCAAGACCAAGGGGACAGCTATTACTACGAGCAGTACTTC.

This sequence joins TRBV7-6 and TRBJ2-2; TRBD1 matches 10 bases. In germline, CDR1 is SGHVS, CDR2 FNYEAQ. V shed 2 bases and J 1 base; nucleotides not matched to a gene: 4. The CDR3 spans 17 residues. In DNA form, the CDR3 reads TGTGCCAGCAGCTTAAGGACAGGGGGTATGAACACCGGGGAGCTGTTTTTT. Encoded protein: CASSLRTGGMNTGELFF.

The rearrangement links TRBV9 to TRBJ2-1, with D possibly being TRBD1 or TRBD2 (5 bases each). The CDR3 length is 11 residues. V was trimmed by 4 bases and J by 15 bases, leaving 14 bases between them. Per germline, CDR1 SGDLS and CDR2 YYNGEE. The CDR3 region is CASSRGESPFF. CDR3 DNA: TGTGCCAGCAGCCGAGGGGAGAGTCCGTTCTTC.

About this clone itself: Different DNA sequences within this sample yield the same CDR3. The gene calls are TRBV9 and TRBJ1-2; D is possibly TRBD1 (6 bases). This CDR3 region has 15 residues. Germline values: CDR1 SGDLS, CDR2 YYNGEE. The ends were cut back, 0 bases at V and 2 bases at J, with 11 bases in the middle. DNA for the CDR3: TGTGCCAGCAGCGTAGGGCAGGGGATAAACTATGGCTACACCTTC. This translates into CASSVGQGINYGYTF.

The chain is built from TRBV2 and TRBJ1-1; D perhaps matches TRBD1 (5 bases). Trimming left V 0 bases short and J 3 bases short, with 11 bases between. Germline-derived CDR1 and CDR2 are SNHLY and FYNNEI. CDR3 length equals 15 residues. The CDR3 DNA sequence: TGTGCCAGCAGTGAAGCGGACAACGGATACACTGAAGCTTTCTTT. It yields the protein CASSEADNGYTEAFF.

This clone has a handful of counts. The chain combines TRBV28 with TRBJ2-2; perhaps TRBD2 as D (6 bases). The V end was cut by 7 bases, the J end by 0 bases, with 12 bases between. This CDR3 has 15 amino acids. Germline assignment: CDR1 MDHEN and CDR2 SYDVKM. CDR3 sequence: CASKEGKSNTGELFF. The CDR3 region has the DNA TGTGCCAGCAAGGAGGGCAAATCGAACACCGGGGAGCTGTTTTTT.

The chain employs TRBV7-3 and TRBJ1-2; tentatively, D is TRBD1 (5 bases). The V and J ends lost 8 bases and 4 bases respectively, with 14 bases between them. From germline, CDR1 is SGHTA and CDR2 FQGTGA. This CDR3 spans 13 amino acids. This CDR3 is CASSLGRAYGYTF. CDR3 coding DNA: TGTGCCAGCTCTCTCGGCAGGGCCTATGGCTACACCTTC. The full variable domain, in which reference TRBV7-3 and TRBJ1-2 provide the parts outside the CDR3, is GAGVSQTPSNKVTEKGKYVELRCDPISGHTALYWYRQSLGQGPEFLIYFQGTGAADDSGLPNDRFFAVRPEGSVSTLKIQRTERGDSAVYLCASSLGRAYGYTFGSGTRLTVV.